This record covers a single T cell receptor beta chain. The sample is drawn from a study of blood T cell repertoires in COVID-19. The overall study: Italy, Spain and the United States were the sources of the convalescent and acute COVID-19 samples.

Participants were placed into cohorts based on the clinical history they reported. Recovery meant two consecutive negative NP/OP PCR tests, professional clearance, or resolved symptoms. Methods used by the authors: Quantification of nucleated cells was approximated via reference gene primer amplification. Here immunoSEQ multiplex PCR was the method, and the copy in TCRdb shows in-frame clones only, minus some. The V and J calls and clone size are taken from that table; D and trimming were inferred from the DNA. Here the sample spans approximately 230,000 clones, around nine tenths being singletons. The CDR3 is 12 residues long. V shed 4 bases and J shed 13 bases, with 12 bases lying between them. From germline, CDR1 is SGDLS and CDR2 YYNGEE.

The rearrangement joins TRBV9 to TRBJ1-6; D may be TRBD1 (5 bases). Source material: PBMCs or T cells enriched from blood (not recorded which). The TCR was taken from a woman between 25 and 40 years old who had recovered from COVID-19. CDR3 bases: TGTGCCAGCAGCCCCTACGGGGGGCCCCTCCACTTT. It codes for CASSPYGGPLHF.